This paragraph reports one TCR beta chain. What antigen it recognizes has not been identified. No clone much larger than this one lies a single base away; base qualities are absent. This sample was taken from a study of blood T cell repertoires in COVID-19 (dated by TCRdb to between 2020 and 2021). About the investigation overall: Samples covering the acute and convalescent phases of COVID-19 were provided by collaborators in the United States, Italy and Spain. Nearly every sample came with metadata listing a de-identified subject ID, COVID-19 status, age in years and sex. Where available, HLA class I and class II types were obtained from metadata supplied by the sample provider rather than from assay-based typing. The samples were drawn from the first 160 participants of the ongoing ImmuneRACE study and from 1,254 subjects provided by 6 global collaborators. A freely available public database, intended as a resource for researchers studying the immune response to SARS-CoV-2, is where the repertoires were released. The dataset comprised deeply sampled blood TCRbeta repertoires from subjects exposed to, actively infected with, or recovered from COVID-19. The material from the prospective study consisted of cDNA or gDNA derived from T cells, B-cell-depleted T cells, or PBMCs.

What the research found in general, with its limitations: The amount of clinical and demographic metadata varied by source and participant and was provided uncurated.

Spanning cysteine to phenylalanine, the CDR3 consists of 17 amino acids. The only DNA kept is the CDR3, 51 bases in frame from the first base. From V the trimming removes 0 bases and from J it removes 4 bases, while the gene matches leave 11 bases of the junction unaccounted for. CDR1 SGHAT and CDR2 FQNNGV are derived from the germline V gene. The immunoSEQ Assay, a bias-controlled multiplex PCR, was used to amplify TCRbeta CDR3 regions from genomic DNA. As for how the authors treated the data: The number of nucleated cells in each sample was estimated from the amplification of reference gene primers within the assay. To quantify the absolute abundance of each unique TCRbeta CDR3 rearrangement, sequence reads were collapsed and filtered. For each sample, productive Simpson clonality was calculated as the square root of Simpson's diversity index over productive rearrangements. Not all clones reach the TCRdb copy of this immuneACCESS table, which keeps in-frame sequences only. Checked studies attribute under half of the gap to unresolved V genes and leave the rest unexplained. Clonal size and the V and J genes are those of that table, whereas D and trimming came from the DNA. The sample records under 250,000 clones, 85% to 90% of which are singletons. The ten biggest clones cover roughly 3% of the sample.

One collaborating source in Seattle enrolled patients while the patients were actively infected and followed the patients over time throughout the course of disease. Each collaborating institution followed its own protocols to collect whole blood in K2EDTA tubes. For TCRbeta analysis, collaborator samples were shipped as frozen whole blood, as isolated PBMCs, or as DNA extracted from either sample type. This TCR was recovered from a man between 25 and 39 years old with COVID-19, enrolled during active disease. This receptor chain uses TRBV11-2 and TRBJ1-2, with 7 junctional bases fitting TRBD1. Material: peripheral blood. The DNA sequence is as follows: TGTGCCAGCAGCTTAGACGCCGGGACAGACTTATTCTATGGCTACACCTTC. Translated, this is CASSLDAGTDLFYGYTF.